These 7 T cell receptor beta chains were sequenced from one sample in a study of cytomegalovirus exposure and HLA in healthy donors. The PCR had 60 Vbeta and 13 Jbeta primers. Profiled with immunoSEQ multiplex PCR; TCRdb holds only in-frame clones, not every one. The sample includes approximately 160,000 clones, around 78% of them seen just once. The specimen was PBMCs. The receptors derive from a woman in her 40s in good health and CMV-seronegative.

CDR3 nucleotides: TGTGCCAGCAGGTCCCGGGAAACAGCTGAAGAGACCCAGTACTTC. Protein sequence: CASRSRETAEETQYF. This chain links TRBV7-9 with TRBJ2-5, with D possibly TRBD2 on 5 matching bases. Trimming pared 6 bases from V and 3 bases from J, leaving 17 bases between. The CDR3 sequence is 15 residues long. Germline CDR1 is SEHNR and CDR2 is FQNEAQ (reference sequence).

The chain couples TRBV27 to TRBJ1-2, with D perhaps matching TRBD1 (6 bases). This CDR3 is 13 amino acids long. Per the germline V gene, CDR1 is MNHEY and CDR2 is SMNVEV (reference sequence). V was trimmed by 6 bases and J by 4 bases, leaving 12 bases between them. CDR3: CASRGTIFYGYTF. The DNA for the CDR3 is TGTGCCAGCAGGGGGACAATCTTCTATGGCTACACCTTC.

This clone was seen just once. The CDR3 coding sequence is TGTGCCAGTAGTAGGACAGTAACCACAGATACGCAGTATTTT. Translation gives CASSRTVTTDTQYF. The rearrangement uses TRBV19 and TRBJ2-3, with a weak D call TRBD1 (6 bases). The germline gives CDR1 LNHDA, CDR2 SQIVND (reference sequence). The V and J ends lost 4 bases and 2 bases respectively, with 10 bases between them. This CDR3 contains 14 residues.

This sequence joins TRBV6-1 and TRBJ2-1, with 8 bases that match TRBD2. The J segment lost 6 bases and the V segment lost 2 bases, leaving 3 bases of the junction unmatched. The CDR3 sequence is 14 residues long. Germline values: CDR1 MNHNS, CDR2 SASEGT. This chain's CDR3 is CASSEIAGLNEQFF. The CDR3 DNA reads as TGTGCCAGCAGTGAAATAGCGGGACTCAATGAGCAGTTCTTC.

The sample holds a few counts of this clone. V is TRBV10-3 and J is TRBJ2-7, with 14 bases identical to TRBD2. CDR3 length: 18 amino acids. Unmatched junction bases numbered 19, after V lost 8 bases and J lost 7 bases. Per germline, CDR1 ENHRY and CDR2 SYGVKD. The CDR3 region is CAIGLRPGTSGGTGEQYF. The CDR3 nucleotides are TGTGCCATCGGACTCCGCCCCGGGACTAGCGGGGGCACGGGGGAGCAGTACTTC.

V and J are TRBV6-6 and TRBJ1-4, with TRBD1 matching 8 bases. CDR1 and CDR2 from the germline V gene are MNHNY and SVGAGI (reference sequence). J gave up 7 bases and V 2 bases, and 9 bases lay outside the gene matches. The CDR3 sequence is 16 residues long. The CDR3 spells CASSYPPGGLGEKLFF. CDR3 coding DNA: TGTGCCAGCAGTTACCCCCCAGGGGGCTTAGGTGAAAAACTGTTTTTT.

This clone was seen a handful of times. Other DNA sequences in the same sample also yield this CDR3. CDR3 region: CASSLGQGNYGYTF. CDR3 coding DNA: TGTGCCAGCAGCTTAGGACAGGGTAACTATGGCTACACCTTC. The V gene is TRBV7-9, the J gene TRBJ1-2; 7 bases fit TRBD1. Unmatched junction bases numbered 0, after V lost 1 base and J lost 1 base. The CDR3 runs to 14 residues. The germline V gene has CDR1 SEHNR and CDR2 FQNEAQ (reference sequence).